This T cell receptor (beta chain) came from a study of metastatic and nonmetastatic thyroid tumors. Study overall: Both malignant and benign thyroid patients supplied peripheral blood and tumor or nodule tissue samples, across which the repertoires of these patients were then compared.

Ahead of thyroid surgery, no patient had received treatment of any kind. Study results and caveats: The reported finding was significantly higher TCR beta diversity in malignant thyroid tumors relative to benign nodules, in blood and tumor.

Per the study methods: Differences in CDR3 between clinicopathological groups were drawn on to build a classifier intended to discriminate distant-metastatic papillary thyroid cancer patients. TCRdb called clones again from the PCR reads with MiXCR. These V and J calls are TCRdb output, not the study's own analysis. The sample lists 32,000 or so clones, 15% to 20% occurring once. In germline, CDR1 is MRHNA, CDR2 SNTAGT. This CDR3 has 16 residues. V dropped 5 bases and J dropped 8; count of bases not matched to a gene: 13. In this sample, this clone is medium-sized. No antigen is known for it. The TCR comes from a male donor with papillary thyroid cancer or a benign thyroid nodule (not recorded which). Some clones in this sample may be carry-over from other donors' samples. The sequenced sample was blood. The gene calls are TRBV6-4 and TRBJ2-1; 9 bases match TRBD1. CDR3 in DNA: TGTGCCAGCAGTCCCGGGACAGGGAAGGGATCTGATGAGCAGTTCTTC. Translation gives CASSPGTGKGSDEQFF.